Listed here are 22 T cell receptor beta chains from one sample, sequenced in a study of glioma-infiltrating T cells after dendritic cell vaccination. Time point given: after dendritic cell vaccination, including at tumor progression/relapse. Using immunoSEQ multiplex PCR, the repertoire was profiled, and TCRdb retains in-frame clones only, with some absent. The data show roughly 60,000 clones, about 89% seen once. Sequencing was performed on blood, taken after dendritic cell vaccination. All receptors derive from a human donor with glioblastoma.

The chain has TRBV7-9 and TRBJ2-1, with 10 bases lining up with TRBD2. This CDR3 spans 13 amino acids. CDR1 is SEHNR, CDR2 FQNEAQ, per germline (reference sequence). V shed 10 bases and J 6 bases; nucleotides not matched to a gene: 6. The CDR3 DNA reads TGTGCCACAATAGCGGGAGGTGGCAATGAGCAGTTCTTC. This sequence encodes CATIAGGGNEQFF.

This clone has just one count. This chain links TRBV9 with TRBJ2-7; 7 nucleotides align to TRBD2. V shed 0 bases and J 1 base; nucleotides not matched to a gene: 10. Germline CDR1 reads SGDLS; CDR2 reads YYNGEE. The CDR3 contains 17 residues. The CDR3 region is CASSVGRGGVGSYEQYF. CDR3 DNA sequence: TGTGCCAGCAGCGTAGGCCGTGGGGGGGTCGGGTCCTACGAGCAGTACTTC.

This chain joins TRBV7-3 and TRBJ1-1; no reliable D call. V lost 5 bases to trimming and J lost 4 bases, with 11 bases between them. Germline CDR1 is SGHTA and CDR2 is FQGTGA. This CDR3 is 13 amino acids long. The CDR3 bases are TGTGCCAGCAGCGAACTCTCAGGCACTGAAGCTTTCTTT. Translated, it gives CASSELSGTEAFF.

This rearrangement joins TRBV29-1 to TRBJ1-1; 8 positions match TRBD1. Germline V CDR1 and CDR2: SQVTM, ANQGSEA. V was clipped by 7 bases and J by 7 bases; unmatched bases: 17. The CDR3 sequence is 15 residues long. The CDR3 reads CSAESDRGREGEAFF. The CDR3 DNA follows: TGCAGCGCCGAGAGCGACAGGGGAAGGGAGGGTGAAGCTTTCTTT.

This clone was seen a few times. The chain combines TRBV4-2 with TRBJ1-2; D gene unclear. This CDR3 is 12 amino acids long. V lost 3 bases to trimming and J lost 8 bases, with 10 bases between them. The V gene's germline CDR1 is LGHNA and CDR2 YNFKEQ. For the CDR3, the DNA is TGTGCCAGCAGCCAGCCTGGTGGCGGCTACACCTTC. Protein: CASSQPGGGYTF.

This chain uses TRBV7-2 with TRBJ1-3; D is possibly TRBD1 (5 bases). CDR1 is SGHTA and CDR2 is FQGNSA in the germline V gene. The CDR3 covers 13 residues. V was clipped by 6 bases and J by 7 bases, with 13 bases between them. The CDR3 spells CASSTRGGNTIYF. The CDR3 coding sequence is TGTGCCAGCAGTACCCGCGGGGGGAACACCATATATTTT. Using reference TRBV7-2 and TRBJ1-3 for the parts outside the CDR3, the full variable domain is GAGVSQSPSNKVTEKGKDVELRCDPISGHTALYWYRQSLGQGLEFLIYFQGNSAPDKSGLPSDRFSAERTGGSVSTLTIQRTQQEDSAVYLCASSTRGGNTIYFGEGSWLTVV.

The gene calls are TRBV18 and TRBJ1-5; D call uncertain. Trimming stripped 1 base from V and 6 bases from J, with 16 bases between. The CDR3 contains 16 residues. Germline loops: CDR1 KGHSH, CDR2 LQKENI. The CDR3 coding sequence is TGTGCCAGCTCACCACGTACGGGGAGTGAGGGTCAGCCCCAGCATTTT. Its protein is CASSPRTGSEGQPQHF.

In this sample, this clone turned up a few times. The chain is built from TRBV11-2 and TRBJ1-2; 8 bases map to TRBD1. Trimming at V came to 5 bases and at J to 7 bases, leaving 6 bases not matched to a gene. Germline V gives CDR1 SGHAT, CDR2 FQNNGV. The CDR3 has 13 amino acids. The CDR3: CASSMGQAVGYTF. The DNA for the CDR3 is TGTGCCAGCAGCATGGGACAGGCGGTTGGCTACACCTTC.

The genes are TRBV11-2 and TRBJ2-3, with a weak D call TRBD1 (6 bases). Looked up from germline, CDR1 is SGHAT and CDR2 is FQNNGV. V was shortened by 0 bases and J by 5 bases, with 15 bases between the two germline ends. CDR3 length equals 16 residues. The CDR3 DNA reads as TGTGCCAGCAGCTTAGATCTTACAGGGTCTATAGATACGCAGTATTTT. It yields the protein CASSLDLTGSIDTQYF.

For the CDR3, the DNA is TGTGCCAGCAGTGAACGTACCGGGGAGCTGTTTTTT. This translates into CASSERTGELFF. The chain carries TRBV6-1 and TRBJ2-2, with D unclear. CDR3 length: 12 residues. Germline CDR1 is MNHNS and CDR2 is SASEGT. The V gene lost 2 bases and the J gene lost 5 bases, with 3 bases spanning the gap.

The chain joins TRBV5-1 to TRBJ1-1; D ambiguous. V lost 0 bases and J 4 bases, leaving 16 bases between the germline ends. Germline V gene data show CDR1 as SGHRS and CDR2 as YFSETQ. The CDR3 spans 16 residues. CDR3 region: CASSLARVVSGTEAFF. The CDR3 DNA sequence: TGCGCCAGCAGCTTGGCCCGGGTGGTATCCGGCACTGAAGCTTTCTTT.

The chain employs TRBV27 and TRBJ1-3; D ambiguous. CDR1 is MNHEY and CDR2 is SMNVEV in the germline V gene (reference sequence). This CDR3 region has 14 residues. Trimming took off 2 bases at V and 0 bases at J, with 5 bases between the two ends. DNA of the CDR3: TGTGCCAGCAGTTTAGACATCTCTGGAAACACCATATATTTT. Translation gives CASSLDISGNTIYF.

The chain has TRBV11-3 and TRBJ1-1, with no clear D. This CDR3 has 13 residues. Between the trimmed V and J ends, which lost 3 bases and 1 base, there was a span of 6 bases. The germline CDR1 and CDR2 sequences are SGHNT and YENEEA. The CDR3 DNA sequence: TGTGCCAGCAGCTTCGGGAGGAACACTGAAGCTTTCTTT. The encoded protein is CASSFGRNTEAFF. Looking up the rest from reference TRBV11-3 and TRBJ1-1 gives the full variable domain: EAGVVQSPRYKIIEKKQPVAFWCNPISGHNTLYWYLQNLGQGPELLIRYENEEAVDDSQLPKDRFSAERLKGVDSTLKIQPAELGDSAVYLCASSFGRNTEAFFGQGTRLTVV.

The rearrangement uses TRBV29-1 and TRBJ1-1; 9 nucleotides agree with TRBD1. Germline values: CDR1 SQVTM, CDR2 ANQGSEA. The CDR3 totals 13 residues. V trimming: 7 bases; J trimming: 8 bases; junction bases outside the gene matches: 11. CDR3 residues: CSGQRGQGGEAFF. The CDR3 DNA reads as TGCAGCGGACAAAGGGGACAGGGTGGAGAAGCTTTCTTT.

The CDR3 loop reads CASSQYRVNRVNTEAFF. The CDR3 bases are TGTGCCAGCAGCCAATACAGGGTGAATCGTGTAAACACTGAAGCTTTCTTT. The V and J genes are TRBV5-8 and TRBJ1-1, with D possibly TRBD1 on 6 matching bases. The CDR3 runs 17 residues. V was clipped by 4 bases and J by 2 bases, with 21 bases between them. The germline V gene encodes CDR1 SGHTS and CDR2 YDEGEE. The full variable domain, rest sourced from reference TRBV5-8 and TRBJ1-1, is EAGVTQSPTHLIKTRGQQATLRCSPISGHTSVYWYQQALGLGLQFLLWYDEGEERNRGNFPPRFSGRQFPNYSSELNVNALELEDSALYLCASSQYRVNRVNTEAFFGQGTRLTVV.

The chain links TRBV21-1 to TRBJ1-2. TRBV21-1 is given as a pseudogene. The CDR3 runs 18 residues. The CDR3 bases are TGTGCCAGCAGCAAAGGCCTCTTTTGGGGGGTATGTTGGTATGGCTACACCTTC. Encoded protein: CASSKGLFWGVCWYGYTF.

This sequence joins TRBV9 and TRBJ2-5; 7 nucleotides line up with TRBD2. The CDR3 runs 13 residues. The germline CDR1 and CDR2 sequences are SGDLS and YYNGEE. V was clipped by 10 bases and J by 5 bases; unmatched bases: 11. This chain's CDR3 is CAGARDYKETQYF. In DNA, the CDR3 is TGTGCCGGGGCCCGGGACTACAAGGAGACCCAGTACTTC.

V is TRBV29-1 and J is TRBJ1-3, with a tentative D call TRBD1 (5 bases). The CDR3 is made up of 13 amino acids. The germline V and J ends were trimmed by 7 bases and 4 bases, with 14 bases remaining between them. Per the germline V gene, CDR1 is SQVTM and CDR2 is ANQGSEA. The CDR3 protein is CSASREAGNTIYF. The CDR3 coding sequence is TGCAGCGCTTCCAGGGAAGCAGGAAACACCATATATTTT.

The chain has TRBV11-2 and TRBJ1-1, with a possible D match to TRBD1 (5 bases). Germline lookup yields CDR1 SGHAT and CDR2 FQNNGV. This CDR3 has 16 residues. Trimming took off 5 bases at V and 1 base at J, with 17 bases between the two ends. The CDR3 nucleotides read TGTGCCAGCAGCCGTGGCTTGGGGCATCAGAACACTGAAGCTTTCTTT. It encodes CASSRGLGHQNTEAFF.

The chain combines TRBV6-5 with TRBJ2-3; maybe TRBD1 (5 bases). The CDR3 loop spans 15 amino acids. V was shortened by 2 bases and J by 3 bases, with 12 bases between the two germline ends. The germline V gene has CDR1 MNHEY and CDR2 SVGAGI. The CDR3 DNA reads as TGTGCCAGCAGTTACGTTGCAGGGCTTACAGATACGCAGTATTTT. Amino acid sequence: CASSYVAGLTDTQYF.

The chain recombines TRBV28 with TRBJ1-2; TRBD1 matches at 10 bases. Per the germline V gene, CDR1 is MDHEN and CDR2 is SYDVKM. Unmatched junction bases numbered 3, after V lost 6 bases and J lost 5 bases. This CDR3 region has 13 residues. The CDR3 DNA reads as TGTGCCAGCAGCGGGACAGGGGAATATGGCTACACCTTC. Translated, it gives CASSGTGEYGYTF.

V is TRBV28 and J is TRBJ2-5; TRBD2 is a possible D gene (6 bases). The J call may be incorrect, as the DNA end agrees better with TRBJ2-7. Germline CDR1 reads MDHEN; CDR2 reads SYDVKM. CDR3 length: 16 amino acids. The CDR3 protein is CASSLVLLGGNYEQYF. In DNA form, the CDR3 reads TGTGCCAGCAGTTTAGTTTTGTTAGGAGGGAACTACGAGCAGTACTTC.